Below, 23 T cell receptor beta chains from the same sample are listed, as sequenced in a study of CD8 T cells in Susac syndrome. A quantity of roughly 0.5 to 1 ug RNA underwent reverse transcription using random hexamers. Via MiXCR, TCRdb re-called the immunoSEQ multiplex PCR reads, giving one row per CDR3 protein. The data show about 200,000 distinct CDR3 sequences, around 95% seen once. Sequencing was carried out using CD4+ T cells from PBMCs. The receptors here all came from a human donor in good health.

On this clonotype: At one of its ends the junction is not consistent with the germline gene, which may arise from a read error. This rearrangement joins TRBV7-2 to TRBJ2-4; 8 positions agree with TRBD2. Germline V gene sequence: CDR1 SGHTA, CDR2 FQGNSA. CDR3 length: 11 residues. The CDR3 DNA is TGTGCCAGCAGCTCCCGGGGGGGCCAAGACTTC. It specifies CASSSRGGQDF. Full variable domain (remainder filled in from reference TRBV7-2 and TRBJ2-4): GAGVSQSPSNKVTEKGKDVELRCDPISGHTALYWYRQSLGQGLEFLIYFQGNSAPDKSGLPSDRFSAERTGGSVSTLTIQRTQQEDSAVYLCASSSRGGQDFGAGTRLSVL.

The chain is built from TRBV5-1 and TRBJ2-3; TRBD1 aligns across 7 bases. The CDR3 is 15 residues long. From germline, CDR1 is SGHRS and CDR2 YFSETQ. Trimming removed 3 bases from V and 5 bases from J; junction bases left unmatched: 9. The CDR3 nucleotides read TGCGCCAGCAGCTCTGAAAGACAGGGCAGAGATACGCAGTATTTT. Encoded protein: CASSSERQGRDTQYF.

The rearrangement uses TRBV20-1 and TRBJ2-5, with D hard to call. The germline V and J ends were trimmed by 3 bases and 0 bases, with 8 bases remaining between them. Looked up from germline, CDR1 is DFQATT and CDR2 is SNEGSKA (reference sequence). The CDR3 has 13 amino acids. The CDR3 region has the DNA TGCAGTGCTAGTGAGCCTAACCAAGAGACCCAGTACTTC. Translation gives CSASEPNQETQYF.

The rearrangement uses TRBV29-1 and TRBJ2-7; tentative D call: TRBD1 (6 bases). Germline loops: CDR1 SQVTM, CDR2 ANQGSEA. Trimming stripped 6 bases from V and 1 base from J, with 7 bases between. The CDR3 totals 11 residues. The CDR3 nucleotides are TGCAGCGTAGGACAGTCCTACGAGCAGTACTTC. This encodes CSVGQSYEQYF.

The chain couples TRBV6-5 to TRBJ2-3; D is perhaps TRBD2 (5 bases). The CDR3 runs 15 residues. Germline V lookup: CDR1 MNHEY, CDR2 SVGAGI. V lost 0 bases, J lost 2 bases, and 9 bases lay in between. CDR3 amino acids: CASSYSERSTDTQYF. CDR3 DNA sequence: TGTGCCAGCAGTTACTCGGAGCGGTCCACAGATACGCAGTATTTT.

This chain links TRBV9 with TRBJ2-5; TRBD1 matches at 10 bases. This CDR3 has 18 amino acids. Trimming removed 0 bases from V and 2 bases from J; junction bases left unmatched: 10. Looked up from germline, CDR1 is SGDLS and CDR2 is YYNGEE. CDR3 residues: CASSVATGTGEWQETQYF. The CDR3 DNA is TGTGCCAGCAGCGTAGCTACGGGGACAGGGGAGTGGCAAGAGACCCAGTACTTC.

This chain joins TRBV19 and TRBJ1-4; no definite D call. CDR3 size: 14 residues. V was clipped by 5 bases and J by 6 bases, with 13 bases between them. CDR1 is LNHDA and CDR2 is SQIVND in the germline V gene (reference sequence). CDR3 loop: CASSRSQEYEKLFF. CDR3 nucleotides: TGTGCCAGTAGTCGGTCCCAGGAGTATGAAAAACTGTTTTTT. Together with reference TRBV19 and TRBJ1-4, the CDR3 gives the full variable domain: DGGITQSPKYLFRKEGQNVTLSCEQNLNHDAMYWYRQDPGQGLRLIYYSQIVNDFQKGDIAEGYSVSREKKESFPLTVTSAQKNPTAFYLCASSRSQEYEKLFFGSGTQLSVL.

The chain recombines TRBV29-1 with TRBJ2-7; D is perhaps TRBD2 (5 bases). The CDR3 runs to 12 residues. From germline, CDR1 is SQVTM and CDR2 ANQGSEA. V lost 3 bases, J lost 5 bases, and 11 bases lay in between. The CDR3 here is CSVERASDEQYF. Written as DNA, the CDR3 is TGCAGCGTTGAGCGGGCAAGCGACGAGCAGTACTTC.

The rearrangement uses TRBV30 and TRBJ2-7; D uncertain. V was trimmed by 0 bases and J by 6 bases, leaving 12 bases between them. CDR1 is GTSNPN and CDR2 is SVGIG in the germline V gene (reference sequence). This CDR3 has 13 residues. For the CDR3, the DNA is TGTGCCTGGAGTGTTGCCTGGCGAGGCGAGCAGTACGTC. This codes for CAWSVAWRGEQYV.

This clonotype was seen just once. CDR3 sequence reads: CSSGQGEANYGYTF. In DNA, the CDR3 is TGCAGTTCTGGACAGGGGGAAGCTAACTATGGCTACACCTTC. V gene TRBV29-1 combines with J gene TRBJ1-2; 10 nucleotides line up with TRBD1. The CDR3 runs 14 residues. Germline-derived CDR1 and CDR2 are SQVTM and ANQGSEA.

V gene TRBV3-1 combines with J gene TRBJ1-2, with TRBD1 as a possible D gene (5 bases). The CDR3 length is 14 residues. Germline assignment: CDR1 LGHDT and CDR2 YNNKEL (reference sequence). Trimming cost V 1 base and J 10 bases, with 16 bases left between them. This chain's CDR3 is CASSQGAAGRSYTF. The CDR3 coding sequence is TGTGCCAGCAGCCAAGGTGCGGCAGGGCGATCCTACACCTTC.

The rearrangement uses TRBV30 and TRBJ1-2, with D hard to call. The length of the CDR3 is 11 residues. Germline assignment: CDR1 GTSNPN and CDR2 SVGIG (reference sequence). V gave up 0 bases and J gave up 10 bases, with 9 bases separating them. In DNA form, the CDR3 reads TGTGCCTGGAGTGTACTGGGGTACTACACCTTC. It yields the protein CAWSVLGYYTF.

The J gene is TRBJ1-1, the V gene TRBV12-3 or TRBV12-4; 7 nucleotides agree with TRBD1. This CDR3 has 13 amino acids. V shed 6 bases and J 11 bases; nucleotides not matched to a gene: 12. In DNA, the CDR3 is TGTGCCAGCAGGCCGGGACAGATGGCTGTCGCTTTCTTT. Its translation is CASRPGQMAVAFF.

The chain links TRBV9 to TRBJ2-1, with 7 positions matching TRBD2. Germline loops: CDR1 SGDLS, CDR2 YYNGEE. There are 15 residues in the CDR3. V dropped 0 bases and J dropped 2; count of bases not matched to a gene: 2. CDR3 loop: CASSVDAGAYNEQFF. DNA for the CDR3: TGTGCCAGCAGCGTAGACGCGGGAGCCTACAATGAGCAGTTCTTC.

DNA of the CDR3: TGTGCCAGCAGTGGCCTGACTAGCGGGAACTACGAGCAGTACGTC. Encoded protein: CASSGLTSGNYEQYV. V usage is TRBV28 and J usage is TRBJ2-7; 11 nucleotides line up with TRBD2. CDR1 and CDR2 from the germline V gene are MDHEN and SYDVKM. The V gene end was trimmed by 5 bases and the J gene end by 3 bases; junction bases not matched to a gene: 6. This CDR3 spans 15 amino acids.

For this clonotype: One junction end disagrees with the germline gene, perhaps due to a read error. The chain joins TRBV5-1 to TRBJ1-1, with D perhaps TRBD1 (5 bases). CDR1 and CDR2 (germline): SGHRS, YFSETQ. This CDR3 spans 13 amino acids. The CDR3 nucleotides read TGCGCCAGCAGCTTGGAACGGCGGGGCTTAAGGATCTTT. This encodes CASSLERRGLRIF.

This rearrangement joins TRBV20-1 to TRBJ1-1, with 10 bases matching TRBD1. The CDR3 consists of 13 residues. The junction had 3 bases not matched to a gene; V was cut back by 6 bases and J by 2 bases. CDR1 is DFQATT, CDR2 SNEGSKA, per germline (reference sequence). CDR3 bases: TGCAGTGCCGGGACAGGGGTAAACACTGAAGCTTTCTTT. The encoded protein is CSAGTGVNTEAFF.

The chain combines TRBV2 with TRBJ1-5; D ambiguous. The CDR3 loop spans 14 amino acids. Between the trimmed V and J ends, which lost 5 bases and 7 bases, there was a span of 15 bases. Germline lookup yields CDR1 SNHLY and CDR2 FYNNEI. CDR3 amino acids: CASSPRMVNQPQHF. The CDR3 DNA reads TGTGCCAGCAGTCCCCGGATGGTGAACCAGCCCCAGCATTTT.

V gene TRBV3-1 combines with J gene TRBJ2-3, with D perhaps TRBD2 (5 bases). This CDR3 contains 15 residues. Germline CDR1 and CDR2: LGHDT and YNNKEL (reference sequence). V shed 1 base and J shed 1 base, with 9 bases lying between them. CDR3 in amino acids: CASSQASWGTDTQYF. DNA for the CDR3: TGTGCCAGCAGCCAAGCTAGCTGGGGCACAGATACGCAGTATTTT.

The chain combines TRBV20-1 with TRBJ2-2, with D unresolved. The germline gives CDR1 DFQATT, CDR2 SNEGSKA (reference sequence). This CDR3 is 11 amino acids long. V was shortened by 6 bases and J by 3 bases, with 5 bases between the two germline ends. The chain's CDR3 is CSAQDTGELFF. CDR3 in DNA: TGCAGTGCCCAAGACACCGGGGAGCTGTTTTTT.

The rearrangement links TRBV29-1 to TRBJ1-2; D gene uncertain. This CDR3 has 12 amino acids. Germline V gene data show CDR1 as SQVTM and CDR2 as ANQGSEA. The V and J ends lost 4 bases and 4 bases respectively, with 10 bases between them. CDR3 nucleotide sequence: TGCAGCGTTGCCGCGGTGATCTATGGCTACACCTTC. Translation: CSVAAVIYGYTF.

The chain is built from TRBV7-2 and TRBJ2-7; TRBD1 is a possible D gene (5 bases). There are 14 residues in the CDR3. CDR1 is SGHTA, CDR2 FQGNSA, per germline. The V and J ends lost 0 bases and 4 bases respectively, with 10 bases between them. CDR3 in amino acids: CASSLADSQYEQYF. CDR3 DNA: TGTGCCAGCAGCTTAGCCGACAGCCAATACGAGCAGTACTTC.

This chain uses TRBV14 with TRBJ2-1; tentatively, D is TRBD2 (6 bases). The CDR3 covers 15 residues. The germline V gene encodes CDR1 SGHDN and CDR2 FVKESK. The V end was cut by 4 bases, the J end by 1 base, with 11 bases between. This chain's CDR3 is CASSLGSQSYNEQFF. The CDR3 DNA reads as TGTGCCAGCAGCCTCGGGAGCCAGTCCTACAATGAGCAGTTCTTC. Full variable domain (missing parts from reference TRBV14 and TRBJ2-1): EAGVTQFPSHSVIEKGQTVTLRCDPISGHDNLYWYRRVMGKEIKFLLHFVKESKQDESGMPNNRFLAERTGGTYSTLKVQPAELEDSGVYFCASSLGSQSYNEQFFGPGTRLTVL.